The following is a T cell receptor (beta chain) sequence with its context. Germline V lookup: CDR1 SGDLS, CDR2 YYNGEE. The ends lost 4 bases at V and 4 bases at J; junction bases unmatched: 7. This CDR3 spans 14 amino acids. The sample comes from a study of technical replicates of blood from a few donors. The repertoire was sequenced with immunoSEQ multiplex PCR; TCRdb's copy has only in-frame clones and lacks some. The sample records roughly 40,000 clones, 96% being singletons. This chain uses TRBV9 with TRBJ2-5; TRBD2 matches at 7 bases. The TCR was taken from a human donor in good health. Sequenced material: T cells isolated from PBMCs. The CDR3 protein is CASSPGGRGETQYF. CDR3 nucleotide sequence: TGTGCCAGCAGCCCCGGCGGGAGAGGAGAGACCCAGTACTTC.